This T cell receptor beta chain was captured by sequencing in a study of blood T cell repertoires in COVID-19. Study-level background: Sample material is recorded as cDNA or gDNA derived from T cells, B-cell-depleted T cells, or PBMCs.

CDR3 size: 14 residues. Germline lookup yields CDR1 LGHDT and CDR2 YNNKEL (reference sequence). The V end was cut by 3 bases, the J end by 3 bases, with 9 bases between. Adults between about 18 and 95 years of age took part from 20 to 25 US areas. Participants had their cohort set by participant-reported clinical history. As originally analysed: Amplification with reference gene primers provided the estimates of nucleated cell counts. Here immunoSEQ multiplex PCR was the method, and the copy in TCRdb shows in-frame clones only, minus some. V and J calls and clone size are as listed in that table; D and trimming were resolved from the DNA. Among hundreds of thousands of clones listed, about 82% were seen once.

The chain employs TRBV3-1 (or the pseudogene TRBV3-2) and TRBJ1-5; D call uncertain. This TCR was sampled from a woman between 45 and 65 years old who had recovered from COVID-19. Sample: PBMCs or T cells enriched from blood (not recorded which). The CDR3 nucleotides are TGTGCCAGCAGCCAGTGGAACTACAATCAGCCCCAGCATTTT. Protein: CASSQWNYNQPQHF.